One sample yielded the 29 T cell receptor beta chains listed below, sequenced in a study of T cell changes during pregnancy in multiple sclerosis. The data were produced by immunoSEQ multiplex PCR, yet TCRdb's version contains in-frame clones alone and is incomplete. This table has some 33,000 clones, roughly nine tenths appearing once. Sequencing used CD8+ T cells from peripheral blood mononuclear cells, obtained in the third trimester of pregnancy. Receptors originate from a female donor with multiple sclerosis, enrolled in a pregnancy study.

The chain couples TRBV9 to TRBJ2-1; the match to TRBD1 covers 9 bases. Trimming at V came to 0 bases and at J to 4 bases, leaving 8 bases not matched to a gene. There are 17 residues in the CDR3. Looked up from germline, CDR1 is SGDLS and CDR2 is YYNGEE. For the CDR3, the DNA is TGTGCCAGCAGCGTAGAACCCGGGACAGGGAAGTACAATGAGCAGTTCTTC. Its translation: CASSVEPGTGKYNEQFF.

This sequence joins TRBV5-1 and TRBJ2-7; the match to TRBD2 covers 8 bases. Germline-derived CDR1 and CDR2 are SGHRS and YFSETQ. Unmatched junction bases numbered 3, after V lost 2 bases and J lost 2 bases. The CDR3 consists of 14 residues. The chain's CDR3 is CASSFGGGPYEQYF. The CDR3 region has the DNA TGCGCCAGCAGCTTCGGGGGGGGTCCCTACGAGCAGTACTTC. Complete variable domain (other parts from reference TRBV5-1 and TRBJ2-7): KAGVTQTPRYLIKTRGQQVTLSCSPISGHRSVSWYQQTPGQGLQFLFEYFSETQRNKGNFPGRFSGRQFSNSRSEMNVSTLELGDSALYLCASSFGGGPYEQYFGPGTRLTVT.

The chain employs TRBV9 and TRBJ2-3; perhaps TRBD2 as D (6 bases). The germline V and J ends were trimmed by 1 base and 3 bases, with 15 bases remaining between them. The length of the CDR3 is 16 residues. Germline CDR1 SGDLS, CDR2 YYNGEE. The CDR3 nucleotides are TGTGCCAGCAGCGTAATCGGGGCCGGGGGTACAGATACGCAGTATTTT. Its translation: CASSVIGAGGTDTQYF.

This clone was seen just once. The gene calls are TRBV7-8 and TRBJ2-1; TRBD2 agrees at 7 bases. V lost 6 bases to trimming and J lost 8 bases; unmatched junction nucleotides: 13. The CDR3 spans 15 residues. CDR1 is SGHVS, CDR2 FQNEAQ, per germline. The CDR3 sequence is CASSSQLAWGDEQFF. Here the CDR3 DNA reads TGTGCCAGCAGTTCACAACTAGCGTGGGGGGATGAGCAGTTCTTC.

This clone is a singleton in its sample. This chain uses TRBV5-1 with TRBJ2-7; 8 bases agree with TRBD2. The germline V gene encodes CDR1 SGHRS and CDR2 YFSETQ. CDR3 length: 16 amino acids. V lost 4 bases, J lost 2 bases, and 11 bases stayed unmatched. In DNA, the CDR3 is TGCGCCAGCAGCGGGGTGAGCGGGGGTAACCCCTACGAGCAGTACTTC. Protein sequence: CASSGVSGGNPYEQYF.

The rearrangement joins TRBV7-9 to TRBJ2-7, with TRBD2 identical over 14 bases. J gave up 6 bases and V 3 bases, and 4 bases lay outside the gene matches. CDR3 size: 15 residues. Germline V gives CDR1 SEHNR, CDR2 FQNEAQ (reference sequence). The CDR3 spells CASSLGLAGDREQYF. The CDR3 DNA follows: TGTGCCAGCAGCTTGGGACTAGCGGGAGATCGCGAGCAGTACTTC.

The chain couples TRBV5-4 to TRBJ1-1; D not resolved. The CDR3 covers 13 residues. The V end lost 3 bases, the J end lost 4 bases, and 10 bases lay between the germline ends. Per the germline V gene, CDR1 is SGHNT and CDR2 is YYREEE (reference sequence). CDR3 bases: TGTGCCAGCAGCTGGAGGGAGGCCACTGAAGCTTTCTTT. Its translation: CASSWREATEAFF.

This clone was counted between two and nine times. This sequence joins TRBV14 and TRBJ1-1; weak D call: TRBD1 (5 bases). The CDR3 length is 15 residues. CDR1 and CDR2 from the germline V gene are SGHDN and FVKESK. Trimming pared 2 bases from V and 3 bases from J, leaving 13 bases between. The CDR3 sequence is CASSQFRVRDTEAFF. CDR3 DNA: TGTGCCAGCAGCCAATTTCGGGTCAGGGACACTGAAGCTTTCTTT.

This chain uses TRBV4-1 with TRBJ2-7, with a possible D match to TRBD1 (7 bases). Trimming took 1 base from V and 6 from J, leaving 16 bases between them. Germline CDR1 MGHRA, CDR2 YSYEKL. This CDR3 is 15 amino acids long. CDR3 coding DNA: TGCGCCAGCAGCCAAGTTTTAAGACAGGGAGGCGAGCAGTACTTC. Protein: CASSQVLRQGGEQYF.

The chain has TRBV5-4 and TRBJ2-7; possibly TRBD1 for D (6 bases). The V end lost 6 bases, the J end lost 0 bases, and 10 bases lay between the germline ends. Per germline, CDR1 SGHNT and CDR2 YYREEE (reference sequence). The CDR3 consists of 13 residues. The CDR3 reads CASNQGSSYEQYF. The CDR3 DNA follows: TGTGCCAGCAACCAGGGGAGCTCCTACGAGCAGTACTTC.

V is TRBV5-8 and J is TRBJ1-2; maybe TRBD1 (5 bases). V was clipped by 4 bases and J by 11 bases, with 18 bases between them. CDR1 SGHTS and CDR2 YDEGEE come from the germline V gene. This CDR3 comprises 13 residues. CDR3 sequence: CASSITRGKGYTF. For the CDR3, the DNA is TGTGCCAGCAGCATAACCCGGGGGAAGGGTTACACCTTC.

The chain is built from TRBV9 and TRBJ2-1, with TRBD2 matching 8 bases. The CDR3 is 16 amino acids. V was pared by 3 bases and J by 6 bases, with 11 bases of the junction left unmatched. The germline gives CDR1 SGDLS, CDR2 YYNGEE. The CDR3 DNA sequence: TGTGCCAGCAGCGGGGGCGGGACTAGGGGCCCCAATGAGCAGTTCTTC. It codes for CASSGGGTRGPNEQFF.

The chain recombines TRBV6-6 with TRBJ2-1, with 13 bases identical to TRBD2. Trimming cost V 2 bases and J 7 bases; bases outside gene matches: 5. The germline CDR1 and CDR2 sequences are MNHNY and SVGAGI (reference sequence). The CDR3 length is 16 residues. CDR3 sequence (DNA): TGTGCCAGCAGTTACGGGACTAGCGGGACGGGAAATGAGCAGTTCTTC. Its protein is CASSYGTSGTGNEQFF.

The chain carries TRBV6-6 and TRBJ2-2; a possible D gene is TRBD1 (5 bases). The CDR3 is made up of 13 amino acids. V lost 8 bases to trimming and J lost 4 bases, with 11 bases between them. CDR1 MNHNY and CDR2 SVGAGI come from the germline V gene (reference sequence). The CDR3 region is CASDDSPTGELFF. The CDR3 bases are TGTGCCAGCGATGACAGTCCCACCGGGGAGCTGTTTTTT.

This clone appeared a few times. The rearrangement links TRBV11-1 to TRBJ1-4; 7 nucleotides align to TRBD1. V lost 3 bases, J lost 5 bases, and 9 bases stayed unmatched. CDR1 and CDR2 from the germline V gene are SGHAT and FQDESV (reference sequence). The CDR3 extends over 16 amino acids. In nucleotides, the CDR3 is TGTGCCAGCAGCTTGGACCCGGGACAGCCGAATGAAAAACTGTTTTTT. Protein: CASSLDPGQPNEKLFF.

CDR3 nucleotide sequence: TGTGCCAGCAGCGCGGGCGGGTCCGAACCCCTCCACTTT. It is translated as CASSAGGSEPLHF. The chain combines TRBV6-5 with TRBJ1-6; D remains ambiguous. V lost 6 bases to trimming and J lost 12 bases, with 15 bases between them. Germline V gene sequence: CDR1 MNHEY, CDR2 SVGAGI. The CDR3 extends over 13 amino acids.

This clone appeared once. The chain combines TRBV29-1 with TRBJ2-1; 8 bases match TRBD2. CDR3 length equals 17 residues. Unmatched junction bases numbered 15, after V lost 0 bases and J lost 8 bases. Germline CDR1 is SQVTM and CDR2 is ANQGSEA. CDR3 DNA: TGCAGCGTTGAAGATAGGTCTAGCGGGTGGTATTATGATGAGCAGTTCTTC. Encoded protein: CSVEDRSSGWYYDEQFF.

The CDR3 DNA sequence: TGTGCCAGCAGTCCCGGGGGGACTGAAGCTTTCTTT. Amino acid sequence: CASSPGGTEAFF. The rearrangement uses TRBV6-5 and TRBJ1-1; D perhaps matches TRBD1 (5 bases). Germline values: CDR1 MNHEY, CDR2 SVGAGI. CDR3 length equals 12 residues. Trimming left V 5 bases short and J 5 bases short, with 9 bases between.

The CDR3 nucleotides are TGTGCCAGCAGTCCCACAGTAAGCAATCAGCCCCAGCATTTT. Protein product: CASSPTVSNQPQHF. The rearrangement joins TRBV27 to TRBJ1-5; D not resolved. V was shortened by 5 bases and J by 1 base, with 9 bases between the two germline ends. The CDR3 is 14 residues long. Germline V lookup: CDR1 MNHEY, CDR2 SMNVEV (reference sequence).

The chain employs TRBV2 and TRBJ2-5; 8 positions match TRBD1. Germline V gene sequence: CDR1 SNHLY, CDR2 FYNNEI. The CDR3 has 15 residues. The junction had 9 bases not matched to a gene; V was cut back by 7 bases and J by 2 bases. The CDR3 is CASTGRTGSQETQYF. CDR3 bases: TGTGCCAGCACGGGGAGGACAGGGAGTCAAGAGACCCAGTACTTC. The full variable domain, its missing parts supplied by reference TRBV2 and TRBJ2-5, is EPEVTQTPSHQVTQMGQEVILRCVPISNHLYFYWYRQILGQKVEFLVSFYNNEISEKSEIFDDQFSVERPDGSNFTLKIRSTKLEDSAMYFCASTGRTGSQETQYFGPGTRLLVL.

J is TRBJ2-4 and V is TRBV7-9; weak D call: TRBD1 (5 bases). CDR3 length equals 16 residues. Germline V gene sequence: CDR1 SEHNR, CDR2 FQNEAQ (reference sequence). Deletions cut 5 bases from V and 1 base from J, with 15 bases between. The CDR3 sequence: CASSPRASGAKNIQYF. The CDR3 region has the DNA TGTGCCAGCAGCCCCCGGGCCTCAGGGGCCAAAAACATTCAGTACTTC.

The chain combines TRBV7-9 with TRBJ2-7; 7 nucleotides line up with TRBD1. Per germline, CDR1 SEHNR and CDR2 FQNEAQ (reference sequence). J was trimmed by 2 bases and V by 2 bases; bases with no gene match: 0. This CDR3 comprises 13 residues. CDR3 DNA: TGTGCCAGCAGCTTACAGGGGGCCTACGAGCAGTACTTC. Translated, it gives CASSLQGAYEQYF. The full variable domain, rest sourced from reference TRBV7-9 and TRBJ2-7, is DTGVSQNPRHKITKRGQNVTFRCDPISEHNRLYWYRQTLGQGPEFLTYFQNEAQLEKSRLLSDRFSAERPKGSFSTLEIQRTEQGDSAMYLCASSLQGAYEQYFGPGTRLTVT.

Written as DNA, the CDR3 is TGTGCCAGCAGCCCCTCGTCGGGGAATCAGCCCCAGCATTTT. Translating it yields CASSPSSGNQPQHF. The gene calls are TRBV6-5 and TRBJ1-5; D remains ambiguous. The CDR3 is 14 residues long. The ends were cut back, 6 bases at V and 4 bases at J, with 13 bases in the middle. Germline V CDR1 and CDR2: MNHEY, SVGAGI.

The chain couples TRBV10-3 to TRBJ1-1; 8 bases line up with TRBD1. Trimming at V came to 6 bases and at J to 0 bases, leaving 6 bases not matched to a gene. CDR3 length: 15 amino acids. CDR1 and CDR2 from the germline V gene are ENHRY and SYGVKD. The CDR3 is CAIRGTGDMNTEAFF. CDR3 nucleotides: TGTGCCATCAGGGGGACAGGCGACATGAACACTGAAGCTTTCTTT.

The chain couples TRBV27 to TRBJ1-1; 8 bases line up with TRBD1. Germline CDR1 reads MNHEY; CDR2 reads SMNVEV (reference sequence). This CDR3 region has 15 residues. With 4 bases clipped from V and 7 bases from J, the junction kept 11 bases outside the gene matches. The CDR3 reads CASSSHRDRNGEAFF. CDR3 in DNA: TGTGCCAGCAGTTCCCACCGGGACAGGAATGGTGAAGCTTTCTTT.

This clone has just a few counts. CDR3: CATGTPNTEAFF. CDR3 nucleotides: TGTGCCACCGGGACACCGAACACTGAAGCTTTCTTT. The chain links TRBV27 to TRBJ1-1, with D perhaps matching TRBD1 (6 bases). The CDR3 is 12 amino acids. Trimming cost V 10 bases and J 1 base, with 10 bases left between them. Germline V gene sequence: CDR1 MNHEY, CDR2 SMNVEV (reference sequence).

This clone was seen once. V gene TRBV5-6 combines with J gene TRBJ2-3; 10 nucleotides match TRBD2. V was clipped by 4 bases and J by 0 bases; unmatched bases: 14. This CDR3 has 19 amino acids. CDR1 SGHDT and CDR2 YYEEEE come from the germline V gene. The CDR3 protein is CASSAPGLATTPSTDTQYF. The CDR3 DNA sequence: TGTGCCAGCAGCGCTCCGGGACTAGCGACGACACCTAGCACAGATACGCAGTATTTT.

This sequence joins TRBV21-1 and TRBJ1-5. TRBV21-1 is a known pseudogene. The CDR3 runs 18 residues. The DNA of the CDR3 is TGTGCCAGCAGAGAAGGGCGGGCCCCGGAAGGAAGAAATCAGCCCCAGCATTTT. This codes for CASREGRAPEGRNQPQHF.

This chain uses TRBV27 with TRBJ2-7; D is possibly TRBD1 (5 bases). The V end was cut by 3 bases, the J end by 6 bases, with 12 bases between. The CDR3 is made up of 13 amino acids. Germline V gives CDR1 MNHEY, CDR2 SMNVEV (reference sequence). The CDR3 nucleotides are TGTGCCAGCAGTTTTGGTCAGGGTTCCGAGCAGTACTTC. Encoded protein: CASSFGQGSEQYF.